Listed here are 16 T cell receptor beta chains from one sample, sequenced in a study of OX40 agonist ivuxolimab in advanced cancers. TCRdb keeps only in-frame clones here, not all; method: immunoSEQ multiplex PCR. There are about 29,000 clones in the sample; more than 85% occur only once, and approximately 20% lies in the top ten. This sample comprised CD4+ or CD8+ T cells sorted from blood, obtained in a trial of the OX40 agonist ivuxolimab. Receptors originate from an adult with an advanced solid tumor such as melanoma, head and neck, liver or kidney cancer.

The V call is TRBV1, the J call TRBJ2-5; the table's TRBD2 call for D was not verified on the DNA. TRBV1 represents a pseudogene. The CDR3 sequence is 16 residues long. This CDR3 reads CTSSQRTSGGEETQYF. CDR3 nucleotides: TGCACCAGCAGCCAGCGGACTAGCGGGGGTGAAGAGACCCAGTACTTC.

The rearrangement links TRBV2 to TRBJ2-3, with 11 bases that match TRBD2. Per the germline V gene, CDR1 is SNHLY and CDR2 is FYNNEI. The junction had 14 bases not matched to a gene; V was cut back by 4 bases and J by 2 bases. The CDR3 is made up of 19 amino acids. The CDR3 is CASSVRRVVAGGTTDTQYF. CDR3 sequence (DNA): TGTGCCAGCAGTGTCAGGCGGGTTGTAGCGGGGGGGACCACAGATACGCAGTATTTT.

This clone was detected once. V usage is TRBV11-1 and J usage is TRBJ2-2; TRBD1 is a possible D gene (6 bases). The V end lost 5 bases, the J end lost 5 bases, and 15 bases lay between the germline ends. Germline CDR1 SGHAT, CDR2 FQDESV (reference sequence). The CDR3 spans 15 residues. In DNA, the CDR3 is TGTGCCAGCAGCGGGAACACTCAGGGGACCGGGGAGCTGTTTTTT. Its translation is CASSGNTQGTGELFF.

The CDR3 loop is CASSTTGVGFQPQHF. The CDR3 nucleotides are TGTGCCAGCAGTACGACAGGGGTAGGATTTCAGCCCCAGCATTTT. V gene TRBV27 combines with J gene TRBJ1-5; 8 bases are a match to TRBD1. The CDR3 runs to 15 residues. Germline V gene lookup returns CDR1 MNHEY and CDR2 SMNVEV (reference sequence). With 5 bases clipped from V and 6 bases from J, the junction kept 9 bases outside the gene matches.

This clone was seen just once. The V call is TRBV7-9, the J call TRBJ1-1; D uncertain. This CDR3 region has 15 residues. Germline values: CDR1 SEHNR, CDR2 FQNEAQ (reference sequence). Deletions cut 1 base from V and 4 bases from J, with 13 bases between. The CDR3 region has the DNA TGTGCCAGCAGCTTAGGTCCAGTCGGAGTCACTGAAGCTTTCTTT. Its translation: CASSLGPVGVTEAFF.

CDR3 sequence: CASSYGRNEQFF. The CDR3 DNA sequence: TGTGCCAGCAGCTACGGACGTAATGAGCAGTTCTTC. The chain combines TRBV5-4 with TRBJ2-1; D gene ambiguous. Germline V gene lookup returns CDR1 SGHNT and CDR2 YYREEE (reference sequence). V lost 3 bases and J lost 7, with 8 bases in between. This CDR3 spans 12 amino acids.

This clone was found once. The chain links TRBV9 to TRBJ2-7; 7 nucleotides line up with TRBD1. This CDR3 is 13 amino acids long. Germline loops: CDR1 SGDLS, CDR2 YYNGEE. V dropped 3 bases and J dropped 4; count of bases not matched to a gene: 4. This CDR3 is CASSGDRAYEQYF. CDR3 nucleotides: TGTGCCAGCAGCGGCGACAGGGCATACGAGCAGTACTTC.

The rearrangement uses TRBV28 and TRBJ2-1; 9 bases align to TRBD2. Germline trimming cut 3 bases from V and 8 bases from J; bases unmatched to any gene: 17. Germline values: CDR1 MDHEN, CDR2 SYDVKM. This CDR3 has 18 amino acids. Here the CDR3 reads CASSLGIGGRAWSDEQFF. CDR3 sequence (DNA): TGTGCCAGCAGTTTGGGTATTGGCGGGAGGGCCTGGAGCGATGAGCAGTTCTTC.

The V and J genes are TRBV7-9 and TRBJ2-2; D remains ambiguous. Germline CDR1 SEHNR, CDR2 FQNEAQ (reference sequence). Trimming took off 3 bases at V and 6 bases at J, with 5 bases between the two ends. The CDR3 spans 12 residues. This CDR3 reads CASSFRPGELFF. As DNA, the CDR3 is TGTGCCAGCAGCTTTCGTCCCGGGGAGCTGTTTTTT.

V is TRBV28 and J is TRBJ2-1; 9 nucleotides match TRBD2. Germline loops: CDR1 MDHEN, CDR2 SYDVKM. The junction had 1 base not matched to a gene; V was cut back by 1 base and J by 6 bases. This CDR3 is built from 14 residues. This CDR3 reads CASSLSLAGNEQFF. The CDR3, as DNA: TGTGCCAGCAGTTTATCACTAGCGGGCAATGAGCAGTTCTTC.

CDR3 protein: CASSPLASETDTQYF. The CDR3 DNA reads TGTGCCAGCTCACCGCTAGCGTCAGAAACAGATACGCAGTATTTT. The chain links TRBV18 to TRBJ2-3, with D possibly matching TRBD2 (6 bases). This CDR3 region has 15 residues. Trimming took 3 bases from V and 3 from J, leaving 13 bases between them. The germline CDR1 and CDR2 sequences are KGHSH and LQKENI.

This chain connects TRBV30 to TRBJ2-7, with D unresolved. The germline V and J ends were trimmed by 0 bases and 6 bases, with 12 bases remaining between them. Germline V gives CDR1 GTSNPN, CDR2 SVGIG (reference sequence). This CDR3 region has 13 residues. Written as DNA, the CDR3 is TGTGCCTGGAGTGTACGTGGGAATCGCGAGCAGTACTTC. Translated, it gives CAWSVRGNREQYF.

The CDR3 spells CASSPGGNEQFF. In nucleotides, the CDR3 is TGCGCCAGCAGCCCCGGGGGCAATGAGCAGTTCTTC. This chain connects TRBV4-3 to TRBJ2-1, with D perhaps matching TRBD2 (6 bases). Per germline, CDR1 LGHNA and CDR2 YSLEER. This CDR3 has 12 residues. Trimming shortened V by 4 bases and J by 6 bases, and 7 bases separated the two germline ends.

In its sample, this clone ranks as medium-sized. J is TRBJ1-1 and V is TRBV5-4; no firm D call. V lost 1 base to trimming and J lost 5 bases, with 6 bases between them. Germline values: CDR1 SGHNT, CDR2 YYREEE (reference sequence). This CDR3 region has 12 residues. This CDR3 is CASSLRGTEAFF. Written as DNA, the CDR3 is TGTGCCAGCAGCTTGAGAGGAACTGAAGCTTTCTTT.

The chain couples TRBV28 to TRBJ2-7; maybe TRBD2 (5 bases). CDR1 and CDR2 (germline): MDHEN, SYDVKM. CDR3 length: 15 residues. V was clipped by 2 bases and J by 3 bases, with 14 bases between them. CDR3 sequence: CASSLGGGLIYEQYF. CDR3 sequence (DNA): TGTGCCAGCAGTTTAGGAGGAGGACTCATCTACGAGCAGTACTTC. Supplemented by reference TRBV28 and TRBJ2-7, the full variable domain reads DVKVTQSSRYLVKRTGEKVFLECVQDMDHENMFWYRQDPGLGLRLIYFSYDVKMKEKGDIPEGYSVSREKKERFSLILESASTNQTSMYLCASSLGGGLIYEQYFGPGTRLTVT.

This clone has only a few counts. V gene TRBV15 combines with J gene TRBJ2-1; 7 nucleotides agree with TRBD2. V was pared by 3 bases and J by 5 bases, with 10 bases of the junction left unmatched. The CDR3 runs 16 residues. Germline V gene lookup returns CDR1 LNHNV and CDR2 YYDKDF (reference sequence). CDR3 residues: CATSSLTGLRDNEQFF. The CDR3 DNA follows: TGTGCCACCAGCAGTCTGACGGGACTACGGGACAATGAGCAGTTCTTC.